Listed below are T cell receptor beta chains from one sample, sequenced in a study of blood T cell repertoires in COVID-19. Generated by immunoSEQ multiplex PCR, the TCRdb table keeps only in-frame clones and is missing some. Among about 140,000 clones listed, 84% were seen once. Source material: PBMCs or T cells enriched from blood (not recorded which). These TCRs come from a woman under 30 who had been exposed to COVID-19. Each CDR3 is given with its conserved first and last residue. The order of the fields is J gene, D gene, clone size, V gene, CDR3 protein, CDR3 DNA. A D gene is named only where the DNA matches it firmly. The size of a clone is reported for some rows only, either as once, few or many, or as a class for expanded clones.

J gene: TRBJ2-1; D gene: TRBD1; clone size: NA; V gene: TRBV29-1; CDR3 protein: CSVQTGTGINSYNEQFF; CDR3 DNA: TGCAGCGTTCAGACCGGGACAGGGATAAACTCCTACAATGAGCAGTTCTTC
J gene: TRBJ2-6; D gene: TRBD2; clone size: NA; V gene: TRBV5-6; CDR3 protein: CASSHLAGGPSYGANVLTF; CDR3 DNA: TGTGCCAGCAGCCACTTAGCGGGAGGGCCTTCCTATGGGGCCAACGTCCTGACTTTC
J gene: TRBJ1-2; D gene: NA; clone size: NA; V gene: TRBV28; CDR3 protein: CASSLSGWDGYTF; CDR3 DNA: TGTGCCAGCAGTTTGTCAGGGTGGGATGGCTACACCTTC
J gene: TRBJ1-5; D gene: TRBD1; clone size: few; V gene: TRBV2; CDR3 protein: CASSEAPDRDNQPQHF; CDR3 DNA: TGTGCCAGCAGTGAAGCGCCGGACAGGGACAATCAGCCCCAGCATTTT
J gene: TRBJ2-5; D gene: TRBD2; clone size: NA; V gene: TRBV7-9; CDR3 protein: CASTQREGRYQETQYF; CDR3 DNA: TGTGCCAGCACCCAGCGGGAGGGAAGATACCAAGAGACCCAGTACTTC
J gene: TRBJ1-6; D gene: TRBD1; clone size: NA; V gene: TRBV12-5; CDR3 protein: CASGLADRFSYNSPLHF; CDR3 DNA: TGTGCTAGTGGTTTGGCGGACAGGTTTTCCTATAATTCACCCCTCCACTTT
J gene: TRBJ1-4; D gene: NA; clone size: NA; V gene: TRBV25-1; CDR3 protein: CASSESSLNEKLFF; CDR3 DNA: TGTGCCAGCAGTGAATCGTCCCTAAATGAAAAACTGTTTTTT
J gene: TRBJ1-5; D gene: NA; clone size: NA; V gene: TRBV3-1/TRBV3-2; CDR3 protein: CASSQDSSAAPQHF; CDR3 DNA: TGTGCCAGCAGCCAAGATTCTTCCGCGGCGCCCCAGCATTTT
J gene: TRBJ1-2; D gene: NA; clone size: NA; V gene: TRBV5-8; CDR3 protein: CASSLDRDYGYTF; CDR3 DNA: TGTGCCAGCAGCTTAGACCGGGACTATGGCTACACCTTC
J gene: TRBJ2-1; D gene: TRBD2; clone size: NA; V gene: TRBV12-3/TRBV12-4; CDR3 protein: CASSYGTSGLAFF; CDR3 DNA: TGTGCCAGCAGCTACGGGACTAGCGGTTTGGCGTTCTTC
J gene: TRBJ1-2; D gene: NA; clone size: NA; V gene: TRBV28; CDR3 protein: CATTRQLWGYTF; CDR3 DNA: TGTGCCACCACTCGACAGCTATGGGGCTACACCTTC
J gene: TRBJ2-7; D gene: NA; clone size: few; V gene: TRBV5-8; CDR3 protein: CASSYRDTYEQYF; CDR3 DNA: TGTGCCAGCAGTTACCGGGACACATACGAGCAGTACTTC
J gene: TRBJ2-2; D gene: TRBD1; clone size: NA; V gene: TRBV19; CDR3 protein: CAVRWTGNTGELFF; CDR3 DNA: TGTGCCGTCCGTTGGACAGGGAACACCGGGGAGCTGTTTTTT
J gene: TRBJ2-5; D gene: NA; clone size: NA; V gene: TRBV18; CDR3 protein: CASSPTNRPRATQETQYF; CDR3 DNA: TGTGCCAGCTCACCAACGAACAGGCCCCGCGCGACCCAAGAGACCCAGTACTTC
J gene: TRBJ1-1; D gene: NA; clone size: NA; V gene: TRBV5-4; CDR3 protein: CASSQESKFRVNTEAFF; CDR3 DNA: TGTGCCAGCAGCCAGGAATCTAAGTTCAGGGTGAACACTGAAGCTTTCTTT
J gene: TRBJ2-7; D gene: TRBD1; clone size: NA; V gene: TRBV6-6; CDR3 protein: CASMGPGGNEQYF; CDR3 DNA: TGTGCCAGCATGGGTCCAGGGGGTAACGAGCAGTACTTC
J gene: TRBJ1-4; D gene: TRBD1; clone size: once; V gene: TRBV18; CDR3 protein: CASSPGQNEKLFF; CDR3 DNA: TGTGCCAGCTCACCGGGACAGAATGAAAAACTGTTTTTT
J gene: TRBJ2-1; D gene: TRBD2; clone size: NA; V gene: TRBV14; CDR3 protein: CASSQEALAGYNEQFF; CDR3 DNA: TGTGCCAGCAGCCAAGAGGCCCTAGCGGGTTACAATGAGCAGTTCTTC
J gene: TRBJ1-1; D gene: NA; clone size: few; V gene: TRBV30; CDR3 protein: CAWNQGRGNTEAFF; CDR3 DNA: TGTGCCTGGAATCAAGGCCGAGGGAACACTGAAGCTTTCTTT
J gene: TRBJ2-2; D gene: NA; clone size: NA; V gene: TRBV10-1; CDR3 protein: CASSRQPANTGELFF; CDR3 DNA: TGCGCCAGCAGTCGACAGCCAGCGAACACCGGGGAGCTGTTTTTT